The 4 T cell receptor beta chains given below trace back to one sample, sequenced in a study of graft-versus-host responses after intestinal transplantation. These receptors lack a known antigen. Repertoires were generated with immunoSEQ multiplex PCR, while TCRdb's copy carries only in-frame clones and drops some. The table has tens of thousands of clones, 80% to 95% seen once; the top ten hold 0.45% to 0.6%. This specimen was unstimulated CD8+ T cells sorted from spleen or lymph node cells, taken before intestinal transplant. The receptors were gathered from a human donor who received an intestinal transplant.

This chain connects TRBV6-1 to TRBJ2-7, with 10 nucleotides matching TRBD1. The CDR3 extends over 15 amino acids. CDR1 and CDR2 from the germline V gene are MNHNS and SASEGT. V gave up 2 bases and J gave up 5 bases; unmatched junction bases: 6. This chain's CDR3 is CASSEFAGQGHEQYF. The CDR3 coding sequence is TGTGCCAGCAGTGAATTTGCGGGACAGGGGCACGAGCAGTACTTC.

A note on this clone: The sample carries other DNA sequences with the same CDR3. This chain connects TRBV4-1 to TRBJ2-7; D not certain. This CDR3 has 14 amino acids. Germline lookup yields CDR1 MGHRA and CDR2 YSYEKL. The V end lost 1 base, the J end lost 1 base, and 8 bases lay between the germline ends. Here the CDR3 reads CASSQVSSSYEQYF. In nucleotides, the CDR3 is TGCGCCAGCAGCCAAGTTTCTAGTTCCTACGAGCAGTACTTC.

The chain links TRBV6-1 to TRBJ2-5, with 7 positions matching TRBD1. The CDR3 extends over 16 amino acids. CDR1 is MNHNS and CDR2 is SASEGT in the germline V gene. Trimming cost V 1 base and J 1 base; bases outside gene matches: 6. CDR3 loop: CASSEDETGFQETQYF. CDR3 sequence (DNA): TGTGCCAGCAGTGAAGACGAGACAGGGTTCCAAGAGACCCAGTACTTC.

The chain recombines TRBV7-8 with TRBJ2-1, with a tentative D call TRBD2 (7 bases). CDR3 length: 14 amino acids. V was trimmed by 8 bases and J by 3 bases, leaving 14 bases between them. Germline-derived CDR1 and CDR2 are SGHVS and FQNEAQ. The CDR3: CASGGLADYNEQFF. CDR3 sequence (DNA): TGTGCCAGCGGGGGGCTAGCGGACTACAATGAGCAGTTCTTC.